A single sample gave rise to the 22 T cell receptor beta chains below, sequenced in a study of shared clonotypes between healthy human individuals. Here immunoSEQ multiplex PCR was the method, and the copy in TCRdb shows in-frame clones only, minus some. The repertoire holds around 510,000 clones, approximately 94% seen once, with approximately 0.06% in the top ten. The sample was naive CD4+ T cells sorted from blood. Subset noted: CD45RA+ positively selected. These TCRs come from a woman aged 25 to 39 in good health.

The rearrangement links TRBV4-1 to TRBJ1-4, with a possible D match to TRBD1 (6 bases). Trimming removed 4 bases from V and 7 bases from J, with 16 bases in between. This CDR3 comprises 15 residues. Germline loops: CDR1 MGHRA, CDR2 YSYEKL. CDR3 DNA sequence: TGCGCCAGCAGCCTAAACAGGGCTAAATCTGAAAAACTGTTTTTT. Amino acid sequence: CASSLNRAKSEKLFF.

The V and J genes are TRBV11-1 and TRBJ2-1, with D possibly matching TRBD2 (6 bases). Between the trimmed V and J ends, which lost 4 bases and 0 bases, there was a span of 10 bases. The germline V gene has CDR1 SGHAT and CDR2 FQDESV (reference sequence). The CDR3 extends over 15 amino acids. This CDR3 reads CASSWAGSSYNEQFF. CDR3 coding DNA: TGTGCCAGCAGCTGGGCGGGGAGCTCCTACAATGAGCAGTTCTTC.

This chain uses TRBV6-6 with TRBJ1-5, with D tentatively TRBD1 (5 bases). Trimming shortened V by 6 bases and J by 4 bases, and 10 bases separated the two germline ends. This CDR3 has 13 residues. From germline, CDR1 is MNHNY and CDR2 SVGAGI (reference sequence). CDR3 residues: CASRARANQPQHF. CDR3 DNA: TGTGCCAGCAGAGCCAGGGCAAATCAGCCCCAGCATTTT.

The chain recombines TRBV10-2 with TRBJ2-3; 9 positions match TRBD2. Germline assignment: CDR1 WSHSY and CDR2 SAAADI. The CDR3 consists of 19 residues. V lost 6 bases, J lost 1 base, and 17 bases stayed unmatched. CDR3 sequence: CASSEGGTSIPAGTDTQYF. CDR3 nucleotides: TGCGCCAGCAGCGAGGGTGGGACTAGCATTCCGGCGGGCACAGATACGCAGTATTTT.

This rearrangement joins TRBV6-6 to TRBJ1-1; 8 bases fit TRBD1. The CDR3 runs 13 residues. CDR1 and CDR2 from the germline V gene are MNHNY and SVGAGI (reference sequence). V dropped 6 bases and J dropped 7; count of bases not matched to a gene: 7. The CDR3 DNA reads TGTGCCAGCAGCCCGGACAGGGATGGTGAAGCTTTCTTT. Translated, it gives CASSPDRDGEAFF.

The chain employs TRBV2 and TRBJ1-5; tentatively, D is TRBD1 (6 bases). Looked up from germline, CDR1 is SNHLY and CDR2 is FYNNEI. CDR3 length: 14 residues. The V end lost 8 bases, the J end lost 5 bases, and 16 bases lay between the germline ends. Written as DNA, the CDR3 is TGTGCCAGCGGCCTTTTGGGGGCCTATCAGCCCCAGCATTTT. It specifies CASGLLGAYQPQHF.

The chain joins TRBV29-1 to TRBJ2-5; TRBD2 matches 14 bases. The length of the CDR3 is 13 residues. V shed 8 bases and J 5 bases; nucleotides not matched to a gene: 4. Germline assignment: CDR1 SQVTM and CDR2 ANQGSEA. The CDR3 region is CSIRTSGRETQYF. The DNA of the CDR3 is TGCAGCATAAGGACTAGCGGGAGGGAGACCCAGTACTTC.

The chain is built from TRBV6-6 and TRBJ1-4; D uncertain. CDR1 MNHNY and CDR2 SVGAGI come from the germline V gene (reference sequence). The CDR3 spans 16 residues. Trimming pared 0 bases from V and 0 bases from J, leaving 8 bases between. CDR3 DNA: TGTGCCAGCAGTTACTCCGGAGGAGCAACTAATGAAAAACTGTTTTTT. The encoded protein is CASSYSGGATNEKLFF.

This CDR3 reads CASSSPGLAGDIGELFF. The CDR3 coding sequence is TGTGCCAGCAGTTCCCCCGGGCTAGCGGGAGACATCGGGGAGCTGTTTTTT. The rearrangement joins TRBV28 to TRBJ2-2; 10 nucleotides line up with TRBD2. The CDR3 is 17 residues long. The V gene end was trimmed by 4 bases and the J gene end by 7 bases; junction bases not matched to a gene: 12. The V gene's germline CDR1 is MDHEN and CDR2 SYDVKM.

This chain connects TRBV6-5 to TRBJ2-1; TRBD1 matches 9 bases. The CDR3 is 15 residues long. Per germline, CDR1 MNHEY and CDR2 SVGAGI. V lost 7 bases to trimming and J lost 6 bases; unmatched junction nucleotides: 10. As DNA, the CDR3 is TGTGCCAGCACCAGAACCGGGACAGGGCGCAATGAGCAGTTCTTC. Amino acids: CASTRTGTGRNEQFF.

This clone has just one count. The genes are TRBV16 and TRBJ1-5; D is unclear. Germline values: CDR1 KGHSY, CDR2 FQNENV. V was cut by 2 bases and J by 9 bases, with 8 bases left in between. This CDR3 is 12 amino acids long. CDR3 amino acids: CASSQEVGPQHF. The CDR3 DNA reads TGTGCCAGCAGCCAAGAAGTCGGGCCCCAGCATTTT.

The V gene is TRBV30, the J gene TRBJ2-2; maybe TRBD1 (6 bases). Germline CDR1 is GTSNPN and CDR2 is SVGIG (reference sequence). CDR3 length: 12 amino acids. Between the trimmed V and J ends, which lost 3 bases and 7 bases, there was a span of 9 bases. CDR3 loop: CAWRRGFGELFF. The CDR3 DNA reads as TGTGCCTGGAGAAGGGGGTTCGGGGAGCTGTTTTTT.

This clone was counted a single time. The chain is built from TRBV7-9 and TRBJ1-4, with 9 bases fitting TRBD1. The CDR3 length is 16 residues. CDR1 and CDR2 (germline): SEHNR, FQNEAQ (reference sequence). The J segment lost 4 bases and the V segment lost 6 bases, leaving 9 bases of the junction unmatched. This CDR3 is CASRSTGTGNNEKLFF. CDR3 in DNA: TGTGCCAGCAGATCTACCGGGACAGGGAATAATGAAAAACTGTTTTTT.

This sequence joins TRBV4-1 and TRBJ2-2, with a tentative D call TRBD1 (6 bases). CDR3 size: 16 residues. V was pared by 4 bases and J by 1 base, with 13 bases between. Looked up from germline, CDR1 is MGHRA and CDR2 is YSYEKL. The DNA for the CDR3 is TGCGCCAGCAGCCGAAATCTGGGACAGAACACCGGGGAGCTGTTTTTT. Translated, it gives CASSRNLGQNTGELFF.

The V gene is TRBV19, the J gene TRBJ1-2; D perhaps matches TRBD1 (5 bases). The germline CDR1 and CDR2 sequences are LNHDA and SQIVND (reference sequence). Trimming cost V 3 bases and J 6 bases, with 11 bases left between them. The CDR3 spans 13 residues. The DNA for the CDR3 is TGTGCCAGTAGTATGCTGACCAGGGATGGCTACACCTTC. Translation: CASSMLTRDGYTF. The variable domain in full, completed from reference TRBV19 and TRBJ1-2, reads DGGITQSPKYLFRKEGQNVTLSCEQNLNHDAMYWYRQDPGQGLRLIYYSQIVNDFQKGDIAEGYSVSREKKESFPLTVTSAQKNPTAFYLCASSMLTRDGYTFGSGTRLTVV.

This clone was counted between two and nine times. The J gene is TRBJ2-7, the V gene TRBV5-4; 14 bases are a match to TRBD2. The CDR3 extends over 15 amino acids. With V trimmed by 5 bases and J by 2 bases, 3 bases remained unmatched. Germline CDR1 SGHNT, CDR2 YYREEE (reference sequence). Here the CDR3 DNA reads TGTGCCAGCAGTCGGACTAGCGGGAGGACCTACGAGCAGTACTTC. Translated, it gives CASSRTSGRTYEQYF. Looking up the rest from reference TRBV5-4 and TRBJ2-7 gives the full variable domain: ETGVTQSPTHLIKTRGQQVTLRCSSQSGHNTVSWYQQALGQGPQFIFQYYREEENGRGNFPPRFSGLQFPNYSSELNVNALELDDSALYLCASSRTSGRTYEQYFGPGTRLTVT.

CDR3 nucleotides: TGTGCCAGCAGCTTAGGTTATAGCCTGGGTTGGGGTTACGAGCAGTACTTC. Translation gives CASSLGYSLGWGYEQYF. The V gene is TRBV7-2, the J gene TRBJ2-5; D is uncertain. Matching the DNA end better, TRBJ2-7 makes the J call doubtful. Per the germline V gene, CDR1 is SGHTA and CDR2 is FQGNSA. The CDR3 spans 17 residues.

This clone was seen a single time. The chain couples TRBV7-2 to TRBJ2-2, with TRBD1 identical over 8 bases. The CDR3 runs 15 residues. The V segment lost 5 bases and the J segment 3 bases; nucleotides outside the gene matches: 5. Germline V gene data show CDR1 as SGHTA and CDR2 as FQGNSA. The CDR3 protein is CASSLGQGYTGELFF. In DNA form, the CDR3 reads TGTGCCAGCAGCCTAGGACAGGGTTACACCGGGGAGCTGTTTTTT.

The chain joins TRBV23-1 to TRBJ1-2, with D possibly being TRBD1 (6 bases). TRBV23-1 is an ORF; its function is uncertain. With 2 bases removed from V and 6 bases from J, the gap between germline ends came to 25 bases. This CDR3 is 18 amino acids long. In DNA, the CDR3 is TGCGCCAGCAGTCAAACTCTTAGGGAACAGGGAGTAAAGAATGGCTACACCTTC. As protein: CASSQTLREQGVKNGYTF.

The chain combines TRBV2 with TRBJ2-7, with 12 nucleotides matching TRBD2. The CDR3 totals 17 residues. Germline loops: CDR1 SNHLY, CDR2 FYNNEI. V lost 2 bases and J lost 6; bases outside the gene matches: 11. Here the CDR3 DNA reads TGTGCCAGCAGTGAATGGGGGGGACTAGCGGGCTTCAGCGAGCAGTACTTC. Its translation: CASSEWGGLAGFSEQYF.

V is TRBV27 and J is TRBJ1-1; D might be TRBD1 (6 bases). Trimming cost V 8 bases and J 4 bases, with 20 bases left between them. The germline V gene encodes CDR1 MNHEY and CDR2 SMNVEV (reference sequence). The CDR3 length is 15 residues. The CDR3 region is CASHNIGTFSTEAFF. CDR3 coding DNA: TGTGCCAGCCATAACATCGGGACATTTAGCACTGAAGCTTTCTTT.

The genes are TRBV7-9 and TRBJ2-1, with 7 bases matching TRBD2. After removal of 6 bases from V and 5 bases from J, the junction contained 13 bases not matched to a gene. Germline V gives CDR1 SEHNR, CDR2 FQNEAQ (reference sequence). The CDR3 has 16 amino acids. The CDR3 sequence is CASRHKTGTTNNEQFF. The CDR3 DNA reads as TGTGCCAGCAGGCATAAGACCGGGACTACCAACAATGAGCAGTTCTTC.